These 29 T cell receptor beta chains share one sample of origin, sequenced in a study of T cells after posttransplantation cyclophosphamide. TCRdb keeps only in-frame clones here, not all; method: immunoSEQ multiplex PCR. The table shows about 66,000 clones, with about 94% occurring only once. The sequenced sample consisted of PBMCs. The receptors stem from a woman between 25 and 40 years old in good health and a related stem cell transplant donor.

This chain joins TRBV28 and TRBJ1-1; D unclear. V was pared by 3 bases and J by 1 base, with 12 bases between. Germline CDR1 is MDHEN and CDR2 is SYDVKM. This CDR3 comprises 15 residues. The CDR3 nucleotides are TGTGCCAGCAGTTTTTATTCGGGCTCGAACACTGAAGCTTTCTTT. It is translated as CASSFYSGSNTEAFF.

V is TRBV11-2 and J is TRBJ2-5, with D possibly called TRBD1 or TRBD2 (5 bases each). The tail of the sequence fits TRBJ2-7 better, so the J call may be wrong. The germline V gene has CDR1 SGHAT and CDR2 FQNNGV. The CDR3 contains 12 residues. CDR3 sequence (DNA): TGTGCCAGCACGTTGTCAGGGAGCGAGCAGTACTTC. Translating gives CASTLSGSEQYF.

V usage is TRBV9 and J usage is TRBJ1-1, with D hard to call. This CDR3 has 13 amino acids. Trimming cost V 1 base and J 0 bases, with 4 bases left between them. Germline V lookup: CDR1 SGDLS, CDR2 YYNGEE. The CDR3: CASSVTVNTEAFF. The CDR3 DNA reads as TGTGCCAGCAGCGTAACGGTGAACACTGAAGCTTTCTTT.

The chain joins TRBV6-4 to TRBJ2-3, with TRBD2 matching 11 bases. This CDR3 is built from 16 residues. Losses at the gene ends were 3 bases for V and 3 bases for J; bases not matched to a gene: 5. Germline assignment: CDR1 MRHNA and CDR2 SNTAGT. This CDR3 reads CASSDLAGGGTDTQYF. CDR3 nucleotide sequence: TGTGCCAGCAGTGATCTAGCGGGGGGAGGGACAGATACGCAGTATTTT.

This chain uses TRBV11-2 with TRBJ2-1; 11 nucleotides match TRBD2. This CDR3 contains 16 residues. Looked up from germline, CDR1 is SGHAT and CDR2 is FQNNGV. The J segment lost 4 bases and the V segment lost 4 bases, leaving 6 bases of the junction unmatched. This CDR3 is CASSSLTSGAYNEQFF. The CDR3 DNA reads TGTGCCAGCAGCTCCTTGACTAGCGGGGCGTACAATGAGCAGTTCTTC. Looking up the rest from reference TRBV11-2 and TRBJ2-1 gives the full variable domain: EAGVAQSPRYKIIEKRQSVAFWCNPISGHATLYWYQQILGQGPKLLIQFQNNGVVDDSQLPKDRFSAERLKGVDSTLKIQPAKLEDSAVYLCASSSLTSGAYNEQFFGPGTRLTVL.

The J gene is TRBJ2-3, the V gene TRBV10-3; 9 bases line up with TRBD1. The junction had 6 bases not matched to a gene; V was cut back by 7 bases and J by 4 bases. The CDR3 extends over 14 amino acids. CDR1 and CDR2 (germline): ENHRY, SYGVKD. The CDR3 protein is CAIKRDRVSDTQYF. Written as DNA, the CDR3 is TGTGCCATCAAAAGGGACAGGGTGTCAGATACGCAGTATTTT.

The chain carries TRBV4-3 and TRBJ1-5, with unresolved D. Trimming left V 0 bases short and J 7 bases short, with 16 bases between. Per the germline V gene, CDR1 is LGHNA and CDR2 is YSLEER. The CDR3 has 16 amino acids. CDR3 DNA: TGCGCCAGCAGCCAAGACGTCATACTCGAAGGACAGCCCCAGCATTTT. Translated, it gives CASSQDVILEGQPQHF.

The rearrangement joins TRBV5-1 to TRBJ2-7; D ambiguous. V lost 4 bases and J 0 bases, leaving 11 bases between the germline ends. Germline CDR1 and CDR2: SGHRS and YFSETQ. This CDR3 spans 14 amino acids. The CDR3 is CASSLERSSYEQYF. The CDR3 region has the DNA TGCGCCAGCAGCCTGGAGAGGTCCTCCTACGAGCAGTACTTC. Full variable domain (remainder filled in from reference TRBV5-1 and TRBJ2-7): KAGVTQTPRYLIKTRGQQVTLSCSPISGHRSVSWYQQTPGQGLQFLFEYFSETQRNKGNFPGRFSGRQFSNSRSEMNVSTLELGDSALYLCASSLERSSYEQYFGPGTRLTVT.

The chain has TRBV10-3 and TRBJ2-2, with D possibly matching TRBD2 (6 bases). The CDR3 runs to 13 residues. The V end was cut by 11 bases, the J end by 6 bases, with 16 bases between. Germline CDR1 is ENHRY and CDR2 is SYGVKD. The CDR3 reads CAVPGDSAGELFF. CDR3 DNA sequence: TGTGCCGTTCCGGGGGACTCGGCCGGGGAGCTGTTTTTT.

This clone is a singleton in its sample. The chain joins TRBV13 to TRBJ2-7; D is unclear. V was cut by 5 bases and J by 0 bases, with 8 bases left in between. The germline gives CDR1 PRHDT, CDR2 FYEKMQ (reference sequence). There are 13 residues in the CDR3. In DNA, the CDR3 is TGTGCCAGCAGCCCCACAAGCTCCTACGAGCAGTACTTC. The encoded protein is CASSPTSSYEQYF. The whole variable domain, remainder taken from reference TRBV13 and TRBJ2-7, is AAGVIQSPRHLIKEKRETATLKCYPIPRHDTVYWYQQGPGQDPQFLISFYEKMQSDKGSIPDRFSAQQFSDYHSELNMSSLELGDSALYFCASSPTSSYEQYFGPGTRLTVT.

V is TRBV5-1 and J is TRBJ2-5; TRBD2 might be the D (5 bases). The germline V gene encodes CDR1 SGHRS and CDR2 YFSETQ. The CDR3 is 13 residues long. V lost 0 bases and J lost 5, with 8 bases in between. CDR3 DNA sequence: TGCGCCAGCAGCTTGGCGGGATCGGAGACCCAGTACTTC. Translating it yields CASSLAGSETQYF.

This clone was detected once. The J gene is TRBJ1-6, the V gene TRBV28, with 7 bases lining up with TRBD1. Germline CDR1 and CDR2: MDHEN and SYDVKM. V lost 6 bases, J lost 10 bases, and 9 bases stayed unmatched. The CDR3 has 14 amino acids. As DNA, the CDR3 is TGTGCCAGCAGGACCGTGACAGGGAACTCACCCCTCCACTTT. Its protein product is CASRTVTGNSPLHF.

A single count supports this clone. The J gene is TRBJ1-5, the V gene TRBV28; D not resolved. Germline V lookup: CDR1 MDHEN, CDR2 SYDVKM. This CDR3 region has 15 residues. The V end lost 0 bases, the J end lost 6 bases, and 12 bases lay between the germline ends. CDR3 in DNA: TGTGCCAGCAGTTTATGGCTCGGGGTAAGTCAGCCCCAGCATTTT. Translation: CASSLWLGVSQPQHF.

The chain combines TRBV19 with TRBJ1-1, with 7 bases fitting TRBD1. V trimming: 4 bases; J trimming: 2 bases; junction bases outside the gene matches: 7. Looked up from germline, CDR1 is LNHDA and CDR2 is SQIVND (reference sequence). The CDR3 runs to 15 residues. CDR3 nucleotide sequence: TGTGCCAGTAGTAGTTTAAGGGGGCGAAACACTGAAGCTTTCTTT. Translation gives CASSSLRGRNTEAFF.

V is TRBV19 and J is TRBJ1-6; D is unresolved. This CDR3 is built from 14 residues. Looked up from germline, CDR1 is LNHDA and CDR2 is SQIVND (reference sequence). The V gene lost 0 bases and the J gene lost 9 bases, with 9 bases spanning the gap. Written as DNA, the CDR3 is TGTGCCAGTAGTATAGATCGGGAAGCTTCACCCCTCCACTTT. This codes for CASSIDREASPLHF.

In this sample, this clone turned up once. J is TRBJ2-7 and V is TRBV28, with TRBD1 matching 9 bases. CDR1 is MDHEN and CDR2 is SYDVKM in the germline V gene. The CDR3 totals 15 residues. The trim removed 6 bases at V and 5 bases at J, leaving 11 bases unmatched. CDR3 protein: CASRPRGTGTHEQYF. CDR3 in DNA: TGTGCCAGCAGACCTCGCGGGACAGGGACCCACGAGCAGTACTTC.

The chain links TRBV2 to TRBJ2-5, with D possibly TRBD1 on 7 matching bases. The CDR3 runs 15 residues. V was clipped by 6 bases and J by 1 base, with 15 bases between them. In germline, CDR1 is SNHLY, CDR2 FYNNEI. CDR3 loop: CASRRQGGPQETQYF. CDR3 sequence (DNA): TGTGCCAGCAGGAGACAGGGAGGCCCCCAAGAGACCCAGTACTTC. Supplemented by reference TRBV2 and TRBJ2-5, the full variable domain reads EPEVTQTPSHQVTQMGQEVILRCVPISNHLYFYWYRQILGQKVEFLVSFYNNEISEKSEIFDDQFSVERPDGSNFTLKIRSTKLEDSAMYFCASRRQGGPQETQYFGPGTRLLVL.

This chain joins TRBV18 and TRBJ1-3, with a weak D call TRBD1 (6 bases). This CDR3 region has 16 residues. CDR1 and CDR2 from the germline V gene are KGHSH and LQKENI. The V end was cut by 6 bases, the J end by 0 bases, with 15 bases between. The CDR3 protein is CASSTGQGSSGNTIYF. The CDR3 DNA is TGTGCCAGCTCCACGGGGCAGGGGAGCTCTGGAAACACCATATATTTT.

This clone was observed a single time. The chain joins TRBV28 to TRBJ2-1; D is perhaps TRBD2 (6 bases). Germline lookup yields CDR1 MDHEN and CDR2 SYDVKM. V was pared by 6 bases and J by 0 bases, with 12 bases between. The CDR3 spans 15 residues. CDR3 amino acids: CASRGGVRSYNEQFF. The CDR3 nucleotides read TGTGCCAGCAGGGGCGGGGTCCGCTCCTACAATGAGCAGTTCTTC. Full variable domain (outside the CDR3, taken from reference TRBV28 and TRBJ2-1): DVKVTQSSRYLVKRTGEKVFLECVQDMDHENMFWYRQDPGLGLRLIYFSYDVKMKEKGDIPEGYSVSREKKERFSLILESASTNQTSMYLCASRGGVRSYNEQFFGPGTRLTVL.

The chain recombines TRBV10-3 with TRBJ1-3; TRBD1 matches 8 bases. The CDR3 spans 16 residues. The germline CDR1 and CDR2 sequences are ENHRY and SYGVKD. Losses at the gene ends were 4 bases for V and 0 bases for J; bases not matched to a gene: 5. CDR3 sequence reads: CAISGGTGDSGNTIYF. CDR3 nucleotide sequence: TGTGCCATCAGTGGGGGGACAGGAGACTCTGGAAACACCATATATTTT.

This clone is a singleton in its sample. The rearrangement uses TRBV4-3 and TRBJ2-5, with 8 bases aligning to TRBD2. The CDR3 totals 15 residues. V shed 4 bases, J shed 3 bases, and the junction held 7 bases outside the gene matches. Germline-derived CDR1 and CDR2 are LGHNA and YSLEER. The CDR3 sequence is CASSRGGSGEETQYF. CDR3 nucleotides: TGCGCCAGCAGCCGGGGTGGTAGCGGGGAAGAGACCCAGTACTTC.

The rearrangement uses TRBV6-1 and TRBJ2-3; the D gene is possibly TRBD2 (6 bases). The germline V gene has CDR1 MNHNS and CDR2 SASEGT. V was trimmed by 4 bases and J by 6 bases, leaving 17 bases between them. The CDR3 contains 15 residues. The CDR3 loop is CASSARDSRGDTQYF. CDR3 coding DNA: TGTGCCAGCAGTGCACGGGACTCCCGAGGGGATACGCAGTATTTT.

The rearrangement uses TRBV6-6 and TRBJ2-3; 8 nucleotides agree with TRBD1. The V gene's germline CDR1 is MNHNY and CDR2 SVGAGI (reference sequence). CDR3 length equals 16 residues. J lost 2 bases, V lost 4 bases, and 8 bases had no gene match. This chain's CDR3 is CASSSFRTGTTDTQYF. The CDR3 bases are TGTGCCAGCAGTTCGTTTAGGACAGGGACCACAGATACGCAGTATTTT.

The chain combines TRBV27 with TRBJ1-6, with 10 bases fitting TRBD1. CDR1 is MNHEY, CDR2 SMNVEV, per germline (reference sequence). The CDR3 loop spans 19 amino acids. After removal of 3 bases from V and 10 bases from J, the junction contained 18 bases not matched to a gene. CDR3 DNA sequence: TGTGCCAGCAGTTTTTTTCCCCCGGGACAGGGGAAAAGGGGATCACCCCTCCACTTT. As protein: CASSFFPPGQGKRGSPLHF.

The table lists this clone with a few counts. The chain joins TRBV12-5 to TRBJ2-1; D unresolved. The length of the CDR3 is 15 residues. Germline CDR1 LGHNT, CDR2 FRNRAP. V was shortened by 6 bases and J by 0 bases, with 12 bases between the two germline ends. The CDR3 region is CASGETVSSYNEQFF. The CDR3 region has the DNA TGTGCTAGTGGGGAGACTGTAAGCTCCTACAATGAGCAGTTCTTC.

The V call is TRBV11-2, the J call TRBJ1-4; TRBD1 matches at 7 bases. V lost 2 bases and J lost 1; bases outside the gene matches: 1. This CDR3 has 15 residues. Germline assignment: CDR1 SGHAT and CDR2 FQNNGV. The CDR3 DNA follows: TGTGCCAGCAGCTTACAGGGGGGAACTAATGAAAAACTGTTTTTT. Translation: CASSLQGGTNEKLFF.

This chain joins TRBV7-9 and TRBJ1-1; 7 bases are shared with TRBD1. CDR1 and CDR2 (germline): SEHNR, FQNEAQ (reference sequence). The V and J ends lost 5 bases and 8 bases, in that order; junction bases with no gene match: 2. CDR3 length equals 11 residues. This chain's CDR3 is CASSRRGEAFF. The CDR3 DNA sequence: TGTGCCAGCAGCCGCAGGGGGGAAGCTTTCTTT.

This chain connects TRBV19 to TRBJ1-2, with 8 positions matching TRBD1. CDR3 length equals 14 residues. CDR1 and CDR2 from the germline V gene are LNHDA and SQIVND (reference sequence). V lost 7 bases, J lost 4 bases, and 8 bases stayed unmatched. This chain's CDR3 is CASKDGQGGYGYTF. The CDR3, as DNA: TGTGCCAGTAAGGACGGACAGGGAGGCTATGGCTACACCTTC.

The genes are TRBV18 and TRBJ1-1; 7 positions match TRBD1. The germline V gene encodes CDR1 KGHSH and CDR2 LQKENI. The CDR3 spans 16 residues. J was trimmed by 2 bases and V by 5 bases; bases with no gene match: 11. CDR3: CASSAFSTGTNTEAFF. The DNA of the CDR3 is TGTGCCAGCTCAGCATTTTCGACAGGGACAAACACTGAAGCTTTCTTT.